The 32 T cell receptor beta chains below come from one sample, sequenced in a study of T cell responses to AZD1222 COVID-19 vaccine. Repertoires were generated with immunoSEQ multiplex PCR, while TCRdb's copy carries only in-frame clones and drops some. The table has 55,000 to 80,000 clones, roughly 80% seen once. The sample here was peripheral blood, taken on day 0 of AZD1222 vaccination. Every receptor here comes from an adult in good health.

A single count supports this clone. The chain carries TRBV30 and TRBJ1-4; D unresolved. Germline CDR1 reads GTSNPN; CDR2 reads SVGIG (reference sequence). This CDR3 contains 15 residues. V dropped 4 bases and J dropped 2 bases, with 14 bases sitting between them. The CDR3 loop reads CAWTINLGTNEKLFF. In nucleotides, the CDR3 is TGTGCCTGGACGATCAACCTGGGGACTAATGAAAAACTGTTTTTT.

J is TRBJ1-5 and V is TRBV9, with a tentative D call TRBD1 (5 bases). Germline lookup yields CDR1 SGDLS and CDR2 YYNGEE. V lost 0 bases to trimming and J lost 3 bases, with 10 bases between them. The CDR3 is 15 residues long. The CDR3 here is CASSVGQGNNQPQHF. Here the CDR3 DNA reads TGTGCCAGCAGCGTAGGCCAGGGTAACAATCAGCCCCAGCATTTT.

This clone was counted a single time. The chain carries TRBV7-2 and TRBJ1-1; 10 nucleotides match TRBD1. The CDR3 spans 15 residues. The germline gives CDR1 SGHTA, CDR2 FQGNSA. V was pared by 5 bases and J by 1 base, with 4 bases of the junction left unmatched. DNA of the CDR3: TGTGCCAGCAGCCGGGACAGGGGACGGAACACTGAAGCTTTCTTT. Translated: CASSRDRGRNTEAFF.

Written as DNA, the CDR3 is TGTGCCAGCAGCCAAGAGTCAGGGTTTGGCTACACCTTC. It encodes CASSQESGFGYTF. This chain joins TRBV4-2 and TRBJ1-2; possible D gene TRBD1, 5 bases. Germline CDR1 and CDR2: LGHNA and YNFKEQ. The CDR3 contains 13 residues. V lost 0 bases and J lost 7, with 9 bases in between.

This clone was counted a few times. The CDR3 nucleotides are TGTGCCAGCTCAAGTACCCCCGCTGGAAACACCATATATTTT. This codes for CASSSTPAGNTIYF. The chain joins TRBV18 to TRBJ1-3; D remains unclear. Germline values: CDR1 KGHSH, CDR2 LQKENI. This CDR3 region has 14 residues. Between the trimmed V and J ends, which lost 5 bases and 2 bases, there was a span of 10 bases.

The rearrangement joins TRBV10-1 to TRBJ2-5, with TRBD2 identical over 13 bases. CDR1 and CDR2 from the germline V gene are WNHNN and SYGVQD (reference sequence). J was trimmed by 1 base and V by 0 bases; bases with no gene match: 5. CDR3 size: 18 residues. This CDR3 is CASSESEGLAGLQETQYF. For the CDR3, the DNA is TGCGCCAGCAGTGAGTCGGAGGGACTAGCGGGACTCCAAGAGACCCAGTACTTC.

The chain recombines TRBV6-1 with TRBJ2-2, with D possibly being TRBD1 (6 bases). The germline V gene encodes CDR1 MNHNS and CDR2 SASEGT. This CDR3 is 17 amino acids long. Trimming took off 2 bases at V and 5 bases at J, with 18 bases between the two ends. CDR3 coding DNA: TGTGCCAGCAGTGAATTTTTCCGGGACACTCAGACCGGGGAGCTGTTTTTT. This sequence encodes CASSEFFRDTQTGELFF.

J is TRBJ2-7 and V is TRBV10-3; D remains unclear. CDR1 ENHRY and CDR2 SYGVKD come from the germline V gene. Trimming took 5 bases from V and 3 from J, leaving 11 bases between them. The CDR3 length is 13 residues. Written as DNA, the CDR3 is TGTGCCATCAGTTCAGCGACCAACTACGAGCAGTACTTC. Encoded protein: CAISSATNYEQYF.

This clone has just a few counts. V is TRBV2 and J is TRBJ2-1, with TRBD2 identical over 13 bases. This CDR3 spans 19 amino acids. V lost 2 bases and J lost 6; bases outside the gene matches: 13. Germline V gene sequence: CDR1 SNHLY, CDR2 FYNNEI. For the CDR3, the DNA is TGTGCCAGCAGTGAACGCCCCCCCTGGACTAGCGGGAGTCTCAATGAGCAGTTCTTC. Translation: CASSERPPWTSGSLNEQFF. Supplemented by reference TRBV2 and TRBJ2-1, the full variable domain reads EPEVTQTPSHQVTQMGQEVILRCVPISNHLYFYWYRQILGQKVEFLVSFYNNEISEKSEIFDDQFSVERPDGSNFTLKIRSTKLEDSAMYFCASSERPPWTSGSLNEQFFGPGTRLTVL.

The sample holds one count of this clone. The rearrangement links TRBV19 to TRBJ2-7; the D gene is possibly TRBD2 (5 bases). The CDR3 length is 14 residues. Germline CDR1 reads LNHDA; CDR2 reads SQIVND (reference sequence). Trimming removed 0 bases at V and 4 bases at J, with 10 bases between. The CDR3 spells CASSIEAGGYEQYF. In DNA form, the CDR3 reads TGTGCCAGTAGTATAGAGGCAGGAGGATACGAGCAGTACTTC. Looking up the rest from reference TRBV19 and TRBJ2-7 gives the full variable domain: DGGITQSPKYLFRKEGQNVTLSCEQNLNHDAMYWYRQDPGQGLRLIYYSQIVNDFQKGDIAEGYSVSREKKESFPLTVTSAQKNPTAFYLCASSIEAGGYEQYFGPGTRLTVT.

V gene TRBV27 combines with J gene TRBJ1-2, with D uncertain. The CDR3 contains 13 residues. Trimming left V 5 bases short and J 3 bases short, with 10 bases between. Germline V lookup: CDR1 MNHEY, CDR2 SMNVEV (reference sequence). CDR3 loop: CASSADRDYGYTF. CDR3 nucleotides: TGTGCCAGCAGTGCCGACCGGGACTATGGCTACACCTTC.

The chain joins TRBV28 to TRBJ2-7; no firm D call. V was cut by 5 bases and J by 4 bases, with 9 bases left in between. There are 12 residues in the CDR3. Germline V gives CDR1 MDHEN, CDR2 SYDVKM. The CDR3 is CASSPAGYEQYF. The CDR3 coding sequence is TGTGCCAGCAGTCCTGCAGGTTACGAGCAGTACTTC. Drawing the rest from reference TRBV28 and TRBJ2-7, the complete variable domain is DVKVTQSSRYLVKRTGEKVFLECVQDMDHENMFWYRQDPGLGLRLIYFSYDVKMKEKGDIPEGYSVSREKKERFSLILESASTNQTSMYLCASSPAGYEQYFGPGTRLTVT.

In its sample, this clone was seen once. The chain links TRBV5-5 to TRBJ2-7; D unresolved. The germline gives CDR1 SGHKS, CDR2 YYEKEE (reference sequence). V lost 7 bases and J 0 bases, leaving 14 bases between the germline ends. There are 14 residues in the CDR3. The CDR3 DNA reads TGTGCCAGCTGTTCAGGACCGAGCTCCTACGAGCAGTACTTC. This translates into CASCSGPSSYEQYF.

CDR3 loop: CASSFNAEAFF. CDR3 DNA: TGTGCCAGCAGTTTCAACGCTGAAGCTTTCTTT. The chain has TRBV12-3 or TRBV12-4 and TRBJ1-1; no reliable D call. V was pared by 3 bases and J by 6 bases, with 5 bases between. This CDR3 spans 11 amino acids.

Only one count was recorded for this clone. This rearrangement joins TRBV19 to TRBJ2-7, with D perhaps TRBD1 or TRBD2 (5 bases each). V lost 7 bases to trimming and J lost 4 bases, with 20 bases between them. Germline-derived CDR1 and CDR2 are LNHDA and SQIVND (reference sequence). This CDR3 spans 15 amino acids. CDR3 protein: CASTPGSGSGYEQYF. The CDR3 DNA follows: TGTGCCAGTACCCCCGGGTCAGGGAGCGGTTACGAGCAGTACTTC.

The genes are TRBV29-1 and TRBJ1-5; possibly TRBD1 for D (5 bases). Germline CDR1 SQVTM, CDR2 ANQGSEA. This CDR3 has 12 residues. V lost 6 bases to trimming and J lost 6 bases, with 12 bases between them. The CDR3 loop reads CSVRGVGQPQHF. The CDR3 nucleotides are TGCAGCGTGAGAGGGGTCGGTCAGCCCCAGCATTTT. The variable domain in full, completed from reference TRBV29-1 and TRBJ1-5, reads SAVISQKPSRDICQRGTSLTIQCQVDSQVTMMFWYRQQPGQSLTLIATANQGSEATYESGFVIDKFPISRPNLTFSTLTVSNMSPEDSSIYLCSVRGVGQPQHFGDGTRLSIL.

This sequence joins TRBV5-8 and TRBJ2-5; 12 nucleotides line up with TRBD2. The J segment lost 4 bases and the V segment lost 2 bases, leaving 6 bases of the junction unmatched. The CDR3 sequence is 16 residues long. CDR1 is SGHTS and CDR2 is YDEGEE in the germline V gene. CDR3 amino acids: CASSLTSGRIRETQYF. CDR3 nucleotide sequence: TGTGCCAGCAGCTTAACTAGCGGGAGGATCCGAGAGACCCAGTACTTC.

CDR3 DNA sequence: TGTGCCAGCAGTTTATCGATTGTTCAGGGGTCAGATACGCAGTATTTT. This codes for CASSLSIVQGSDTQYF. V and J are TRBV27 and TRBJ2-3, with D perhaps TRBD1 (6 bases). Germline CDR1 and CDR2: MNHEY and SMNVEV (reference sequence). Trimming cost V 0 bases and J 4 bases, with 14 bases left between them. The CDR3 is 16 residues long.

The CDR3 here is CASSSSGGADGELFF. CDR3 nucleotides: TGTGCCAGCAGTTCTAGCGGGGGGGCCGACGGGGAGCTGTTTTTT. The chain is built from TRBV6-5 and TRBJ2-2, with TRBD2 identical over 12 bases. The germline gives CDR1 MNHEY, CDR2 SVGAGI. After removal of 4 bases from V and 7 bases from J, the junction contained 4 bases not matched to a gene. This CDR3 spans 15 amino acids.

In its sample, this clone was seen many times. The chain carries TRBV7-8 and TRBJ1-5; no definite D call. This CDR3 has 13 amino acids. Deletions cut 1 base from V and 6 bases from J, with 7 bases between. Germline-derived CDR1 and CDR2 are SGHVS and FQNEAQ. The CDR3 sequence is CASSLERTQPQHF. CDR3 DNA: TGTGCCAGCAGCTTAGAACGGACTCAGCCCCAGCATTTT.

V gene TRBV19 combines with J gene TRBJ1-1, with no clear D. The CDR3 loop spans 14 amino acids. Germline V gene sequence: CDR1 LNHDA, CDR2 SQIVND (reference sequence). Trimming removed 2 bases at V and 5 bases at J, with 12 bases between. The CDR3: CASSIRSERTEAFF. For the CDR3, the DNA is TGTGCCAGTAGTATACGGTCAGAGAGAACTGAAGCTTTCTTT.

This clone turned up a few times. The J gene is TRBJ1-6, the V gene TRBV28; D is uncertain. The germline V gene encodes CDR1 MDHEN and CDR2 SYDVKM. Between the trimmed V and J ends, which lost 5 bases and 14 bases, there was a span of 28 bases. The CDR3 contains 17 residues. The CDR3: CASSTLGSAASSLALHF. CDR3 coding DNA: TGTGCCAGCAGTACGCTGGGCAGTGCCGCTTCCTCCTTAGCCCTCCACTTT.

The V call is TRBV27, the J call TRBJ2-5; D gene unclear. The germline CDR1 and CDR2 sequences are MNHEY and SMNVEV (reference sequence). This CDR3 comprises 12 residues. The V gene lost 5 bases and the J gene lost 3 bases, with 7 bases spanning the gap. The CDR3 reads CASSTREETQYF. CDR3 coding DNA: TGTGCCAGCAGTACCCGAGAAGAGACCCAGTACTTC.

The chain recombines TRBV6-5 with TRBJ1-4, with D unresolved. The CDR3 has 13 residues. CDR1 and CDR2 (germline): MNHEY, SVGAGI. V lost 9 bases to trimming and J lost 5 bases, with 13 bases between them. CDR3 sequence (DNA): TGTGCCAGTACGGGAGGTGGAAATGAAAAACTGTTTTTT. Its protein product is CASTGGGNEKLFF.

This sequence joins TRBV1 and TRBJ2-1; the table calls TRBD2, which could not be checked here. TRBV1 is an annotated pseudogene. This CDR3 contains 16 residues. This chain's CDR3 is CTSSPSVSSSYNEQFF. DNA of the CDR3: TGCACCAGCAGCCCAAGCGTCTCGAGCTCCTACAATGAGCAGTTCTTC.

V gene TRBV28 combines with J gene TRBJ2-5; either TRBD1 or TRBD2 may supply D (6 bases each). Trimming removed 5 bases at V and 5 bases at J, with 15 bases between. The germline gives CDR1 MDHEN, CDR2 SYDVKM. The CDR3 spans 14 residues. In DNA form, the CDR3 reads TGTGCCAGCAGTATCGGGGGCTGGGGGGAGACCCAGTACTTC. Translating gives CASSIGGWGETQYF.

The CDR3, as DNA: TGTGCCAGCTCATCTGTAGCGGGAGCGGCCAAAAACATTCAGTACTTC. Its translation: CASSSVAGAAKNIQYF. The J gene is TRBJ2-4, the V gene TRBV18, with 9 positions matching TRBD2. Germline V lookup: CDR1 KGHSH, CDR2 LQKENI. J was trimmed by 1 base and V by 5 bases; bases with no gene match: 6. There are 16 residues in the CDR3.

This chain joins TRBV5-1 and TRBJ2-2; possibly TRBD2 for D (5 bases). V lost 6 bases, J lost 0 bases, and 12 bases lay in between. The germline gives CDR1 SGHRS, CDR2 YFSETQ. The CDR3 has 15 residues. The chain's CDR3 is CASIQDGANTGELFF. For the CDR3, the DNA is TGCGCCAGCATCCAGGACGGGGCGAACACCGGGGAGCTGTTTTTT. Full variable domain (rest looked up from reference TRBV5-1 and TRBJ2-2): KAGVTQTPRYLIKTRGQQVTLSCSPISGHRSVSWYQQTPGQGLQFLFEYFSETQRNKGNFPGRFSGRQFSNSRSEMNVSTLELGDSALYLCASIQDGANTGELFFGEGSRLTVL.

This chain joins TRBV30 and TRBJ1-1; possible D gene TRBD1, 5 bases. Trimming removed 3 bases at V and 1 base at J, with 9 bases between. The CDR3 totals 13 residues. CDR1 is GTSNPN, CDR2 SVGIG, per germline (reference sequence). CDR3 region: CAWSGGANTEAFF. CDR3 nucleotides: TGTGCCTGGAGCGGGGGTGCGAACACTGAAGCTTTCTTT.

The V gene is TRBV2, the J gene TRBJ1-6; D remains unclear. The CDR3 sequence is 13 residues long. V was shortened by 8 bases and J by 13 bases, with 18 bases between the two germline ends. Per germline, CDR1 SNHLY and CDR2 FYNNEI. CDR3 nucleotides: TGTGCCAGCTCGTTATCGGACCGCGGGCCCCTCCACTTT. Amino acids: CASSLSDRGPLHF.

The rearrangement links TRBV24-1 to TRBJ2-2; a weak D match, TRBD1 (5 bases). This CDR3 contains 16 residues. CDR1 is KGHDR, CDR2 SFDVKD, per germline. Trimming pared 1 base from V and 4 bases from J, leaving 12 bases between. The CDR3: CATSDFRDTSTGELFF. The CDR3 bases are TGTGCCACCAGTGATTTCAGGGATACGAGCACCGGGGAGCTGTTTTTT.

The CDR3 sequence: CASSPPGLLYGYTF. The CDR3 region has the DNA TGTGCCAGCTCACCCCCTGGCCTCCTCTATGGCTACACCTTC. This chain links TRBV18 with TRBJ1-2; D gene ambiguous. From germline, CDR1 is KGHSH and CDR2 LQKENI. There are 14 residues in the CDR3. The V gene lost 3 bases and the J gene lost 4 bases, with 12 bases spanning the gap.